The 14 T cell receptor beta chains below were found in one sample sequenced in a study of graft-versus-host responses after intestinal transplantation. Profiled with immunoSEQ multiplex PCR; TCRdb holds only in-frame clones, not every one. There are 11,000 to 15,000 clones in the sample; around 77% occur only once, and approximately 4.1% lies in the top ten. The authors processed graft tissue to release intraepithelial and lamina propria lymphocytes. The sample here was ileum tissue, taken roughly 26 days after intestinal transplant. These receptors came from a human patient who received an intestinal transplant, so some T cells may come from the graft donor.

CDR3 sequence: CASSLNSQGGGYTF. The CDR3, as DNA: TGTGCCAGCAGCTTAAATTCACAGGGCGGTGGCTACACCTTC. The genes are TRBV7-3 and TRBJ1-2, with D maybe TRBD1 (6 bases). V was shortened by 1 base and J by 7 bases, with 13 bases between the two germline ends. Germline assignment: CDR1 SGHTA and CDR2 FQGTGA. This CDR3 contains 14 residues. The entire variable domain, with the rest obtained from reference TRBV7-3 and TRBJ1-2, is as follows: GAGVSQTPSNKVTEKGKYVELRCDPISGHTALYWYRQSLGQGPEFLIYFQGTGAADDSGLPNDRFFAVRPEGSVSTLKIQRTERGDSAVYLCASSLNSQGGGYTFGSGTRLTVV.

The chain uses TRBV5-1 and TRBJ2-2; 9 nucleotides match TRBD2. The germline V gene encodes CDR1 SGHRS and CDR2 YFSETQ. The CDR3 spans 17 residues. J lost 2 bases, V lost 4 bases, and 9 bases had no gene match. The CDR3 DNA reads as TGCGCCAGCAGCCCGGATAGCGGGGGCCTAAACACCGGGGAGCTGTTTTTT. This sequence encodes CASSPDSGGLNTGELFF.

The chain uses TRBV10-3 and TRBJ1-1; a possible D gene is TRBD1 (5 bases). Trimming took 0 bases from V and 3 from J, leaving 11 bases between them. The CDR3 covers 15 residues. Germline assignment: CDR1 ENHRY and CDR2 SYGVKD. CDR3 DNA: TGTGCCATCAGTGAGTCGGCAGGGCAAGACACTGAAGCTTTCTTT. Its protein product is CAISESAGQDTEAFF.

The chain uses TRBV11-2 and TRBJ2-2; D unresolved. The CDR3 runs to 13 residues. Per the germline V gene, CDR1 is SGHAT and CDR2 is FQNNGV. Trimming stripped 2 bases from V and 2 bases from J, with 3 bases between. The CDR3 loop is CASSLINTGELFF. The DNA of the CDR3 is TGTGCCAGCAGCTTAATAAACACCGGGGAGCTGTTTTTT.

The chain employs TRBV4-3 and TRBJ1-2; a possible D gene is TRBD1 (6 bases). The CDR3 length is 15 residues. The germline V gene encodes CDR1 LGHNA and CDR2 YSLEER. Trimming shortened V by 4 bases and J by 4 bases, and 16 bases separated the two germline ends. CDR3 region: CASSRGQGMGYGYTF. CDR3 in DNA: TGCGCCAGCAGCCGGGGCCAGGGGATGGGCTATGGCTACACCTTC.

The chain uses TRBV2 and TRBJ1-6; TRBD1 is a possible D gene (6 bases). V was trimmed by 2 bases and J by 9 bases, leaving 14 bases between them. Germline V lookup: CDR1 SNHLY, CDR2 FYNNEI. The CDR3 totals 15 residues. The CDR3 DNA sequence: TGTGCCAGCAGTGAATATGGGGGCGGCCGTTCACCCCTCCACTTT. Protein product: CASSEYGGGRSPLHF.

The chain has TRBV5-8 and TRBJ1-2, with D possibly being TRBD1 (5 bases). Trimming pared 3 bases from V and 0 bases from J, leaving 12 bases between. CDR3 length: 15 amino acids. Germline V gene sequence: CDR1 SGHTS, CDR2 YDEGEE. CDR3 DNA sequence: TGTGCCAGCAGCTCTGCGGACATAGCTAACTATGGCTACACCTTC. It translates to CASSSADIANYGYTF. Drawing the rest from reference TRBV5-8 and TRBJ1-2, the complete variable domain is EAGVTQSPTHLIKTRGQQATLRCSPISGHTSVYWYQQALGLGLQFLLWYDEGEERNRGNFPPRFSGRQFPNYSSELNVNALELEDSALYLCASSSADIANYGYTFGSGTRLTVV.

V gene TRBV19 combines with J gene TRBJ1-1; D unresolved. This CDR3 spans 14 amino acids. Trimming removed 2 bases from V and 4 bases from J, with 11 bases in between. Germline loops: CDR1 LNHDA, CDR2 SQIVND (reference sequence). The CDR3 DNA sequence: TGTGCCAGTAGTATAACACCCAGTGGCACTGAAGCTTTCTTT. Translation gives CASSITPSGTEAFF. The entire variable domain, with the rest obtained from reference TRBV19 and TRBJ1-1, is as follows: DGGITQSPKYLFRKEGQNVTLSCEQNLNHDAMYWYRQDPGQGLRLIYYSQIVNDFQKGDIAEGYSVSREKKESFPLTVTSAQKNPTAFYLCASSITPSGTEAFFGQGTRLTVV.

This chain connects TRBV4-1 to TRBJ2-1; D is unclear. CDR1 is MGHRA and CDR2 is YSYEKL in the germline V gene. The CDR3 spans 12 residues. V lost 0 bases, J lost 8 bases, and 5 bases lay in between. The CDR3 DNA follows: TGCGCCAGCAGCCAAGATTATTATGAGCAGTTCTTC. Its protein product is CASSQDYYEQFF.

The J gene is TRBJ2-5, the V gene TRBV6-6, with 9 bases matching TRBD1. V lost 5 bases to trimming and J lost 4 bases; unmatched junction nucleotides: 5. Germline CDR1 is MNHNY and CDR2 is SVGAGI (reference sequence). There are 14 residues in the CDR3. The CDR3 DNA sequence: TGTGCCAGCAGTCAGATGACAGGGGGAGAGACCCAGTACTTC. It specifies CASSQMTGGETQYF.

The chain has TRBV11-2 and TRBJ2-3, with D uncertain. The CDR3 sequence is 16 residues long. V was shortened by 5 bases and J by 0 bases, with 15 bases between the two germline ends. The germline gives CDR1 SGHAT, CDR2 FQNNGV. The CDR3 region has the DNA TGTGCCAGCAGCCCCATGCACTTTTCTAGCACAGATACGCAGTATTTT. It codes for CASSPMHFSSTDTQYF.

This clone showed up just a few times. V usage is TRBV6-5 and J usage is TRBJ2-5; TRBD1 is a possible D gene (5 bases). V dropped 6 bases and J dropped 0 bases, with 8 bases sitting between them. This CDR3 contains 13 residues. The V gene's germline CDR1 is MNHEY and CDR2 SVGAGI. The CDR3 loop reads CASSADNQETQYF. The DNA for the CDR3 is TGTGCCAGCAGCGCGGACAACCAAGAGACCCAGTACTTC.

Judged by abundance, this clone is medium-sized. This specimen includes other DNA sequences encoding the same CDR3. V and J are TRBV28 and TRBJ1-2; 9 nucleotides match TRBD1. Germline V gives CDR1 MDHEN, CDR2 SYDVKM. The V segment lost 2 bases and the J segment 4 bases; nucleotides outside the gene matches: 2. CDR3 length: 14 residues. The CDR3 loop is CASSLPTGGYGYTF. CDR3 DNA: TGTGCCAGCAGTTTACCGACAGGGGGCTATGGCTACACCTTC.

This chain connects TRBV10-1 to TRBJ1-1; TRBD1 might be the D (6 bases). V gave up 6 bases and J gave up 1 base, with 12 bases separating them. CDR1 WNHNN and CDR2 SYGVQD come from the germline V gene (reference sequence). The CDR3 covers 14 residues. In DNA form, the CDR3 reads TGCGCCAGCAGAGCGGCGGGGGCGAACACTGAAGCTTTCTTT. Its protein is CASRAAGANTEAFF.